This TCR beta chain stems from a study of control samples from healthy donors and cancer patients. Germline trimming cut 5 bases from V and 6 bases from J; bases unmatched to any gene: 6. The CDR3 runs 15 residues. CDR1 is SGHTA, CDR2 FQGNSA, per germline. TCRdb's copy holds only in-frame clones and misses some; the assay was immunoSEQ multiplex PCR. This table has hundreds of thousands of clones, around 90% appearing once. Source material: PBMCs. The clonotype originates from a man aged 40-49 years with head and neck cancer. The chain uses TRBV7-2 and TRBJ1-6; TRBD1 aligns across 8 bases. CDR3 in DNA: TGTGCCAGCAGCCCAGGGGGCGGGTTTAATTCACCCCTCCACTTT. It is translated as CASSPGGGFNSPLHF.